The next 3 T cell receptor beta chains were all read from a single sample in a study of cytomegalovirus exposure and HLA in healthy donors. PCR amplification relied on 60 Vbeta primers (plus 13 Jbeta primers). Produced via immunoSEQ multiplex PCR; TCRdb's table is partial and in-frame only. This sample's table has some 48,000 clones. Sequenced sample: PBMCs. The receptors were sampled from a woman between 40 and 50 years old in good health and CMV-seronegative.

The J gene is TRBJ2-2, the V gene TRBV7-2; 8 bases map to TRBD2. This CDR3 spans 16 amino acids. The V gene's germline CDR1 is SGHTA and CDR2 FQGNSA. Trimming removed 6 bases from V and 0 bases from J; junction bases left unmatched: 6. The CDR3 loop is CASSTYGGANTGELFF. The CDR3 DNA sequence: TGTGCCAGCAGTACCTACGGGGGGGCGAACACCGGGGAGCTGTTTTTT.

This chain uses TRBV6-5 with TRBJ1-3; D unresolved. This CDR3 is 15 amino acids long. Trimming left V 6 bases short and J 2 bases short, with 14 bases between. Germline V gene lookup returns CDR1 MNHEY and CDR2 SVGAGI. The CDR3 loop is CASRLNGVTGNTIYF. The CDR3 DNA is TGTGCCAGCAGGCTTAACGGGGTAACTGGAAACACCATATATTTT.

V is TRBV27 and J is TRBJ2-7; 9 bases match TRBD1. CDR3 length: 15 amino acids. Trimming took 1 base from V and 3 from J; bases not matched to a gene: 4. Germline V lookup: CDR1 MNHEY, CDR2 SMNVEV (reference sequence). The CDR3 sequence: CASSLLGTGSYEQYF. The DNA of the CDR3 is TGTGCCAGCAGTTTATTAGGGACAGGGAGCTACGAGCAGTACTTC.